These T cell receptor beta chains were read from a single sample in a study of T cells in Graves' hyperthyroidism and ophthalmopathy. TCRdb reprocessed the multiplex PCR reads with MiXCR, giving one entry per CDR3 protein. The sample includes about 560,000 distinct CDR3 sequences, approximately 15% of them seen just once. The sample consisted of blood. These receptors were taken from a woman in her late teens or twenties with Graves' hyperthyroidism. The CDR3 runs from the conserved cysteine through the conserved F or W. A D gene is named only where the DNA matches it firmly. Expanded clones are given a class, and other clones once, few, many or no size at all.

CDR3: CASSKQGAQPQHF; DNA: TGTGCCAGCAGTAAACAGGGGGCGCAGCCCCAGCATTTT; D: TRBD1; V: TRBV28; J: TRBJ1-5; size: many
CDR3: CSAGGLAGRKGEQYF; DNA: TGCAGTGCAGGTGGTCTAGCGGGGCGTAAGGGCGAGCAGTACTTC; D: TRBD2; V: TRBV20-1; J: TRBJ2-7; size: many
CDR3: CASSADYMNTEAFF; DNA: TGTGCCAGTAGCGCGGACTACATGAACACTGAAGCTTTCTTT; D: .; V: TRBV19; J: TRBJ1-1; size: .
CDR3: CSARETSRREQFF; DNA: TGCAGTGCTAGAGAGACTAGCAGAAGAGAGCAGTTCTTC; D: TRBD2; V: TRBV20-1; J: TRBJ2-1; size: many
CDR3: CASSEAGVAYEQYF; DNA: TGTGCCAGCAGTGAAGCAGGGGTTGCCTACGAGCAGTACTTC; D: .; V: TRBV6-1; J: TRBJ2-7; size: many
CDR3: CASSLQGFNSPLHF; DNA: TGTGCCAGCAGCCTACAGGGGTTCAATTCACCCCTCCACTTT; D: TRBD1; V: TRBV6-2/TRBV6-3; J: TRBJ1-6; size: many
CDR3: CASSYLPGAIAAYEQYF; DNA: TGTGCCAGCAGTTATCTCCCAGGGGCCATAGCCGCCTACGAGCAGTACTTC; D: .; V: TRBV6-2/TRBV6-3; J: TRBJ2-7; size: many
CDR3: CASSLSQGNEKLFF; DNA: TGTGCCAGCAGTTTAAGTCAGGGGAATGAAAAACTGTTTTTT; D: .; V: TRBV12-3/TRBV12-4; J: TRBJ1-4; size: .
CDR3: CSARTPGVGQPQHF; DNA: TGCAGTGCTAGAACCCCAGGGGTAGGACAGCCCCAGCATTTT; D: .; V: TRBV20-1; J: TRBJ1-5; size: .
CDR3: CSDLPEGRETQYF; DNA: TGCAGTGACCTCCCGGAGGGTCGAGAGACCCAGTACTTC; D: .; V: TRBV20-1; J: TRBJ2-5; size: many
CDR3: CSATAPWGGGFEQYF; DNA: TGCAGTGCTACGGCCCCTTGGGGGGGCGGATTCGAGCAGTACTTC; D: .; V: TRBV20-1; J: TRBJ2-7; size: many
CDR3: CASRGLDGTEAFF; DNA: TGCGCCAGCAGAGGTCTGGATGGCACTGAAGCTTTCTTT; D: .; V: TRBV5-1; J: TRBJ1-1; size: .
CDR3: CAISDFDIYNSPLHF; DNA: TGTGCCATCAGTGACTTTGACATCTATAATTCACCCCTCCACTTT; D: .; V: TRBV10-3; J: TRBJ1-6; size: few
CDR3: CASSLGSVLSGNTRYF; DNA: TGTGCCAGCAGCTTAGGGAGTGTTTTATCTGGAAACACCAGATATTTT; D: .; V: TRBV11-2; J: TRBJ1-3; size: .
CDR3: CASKRQEATDTQYF; DNA: TGTGCCAGCAAAAGACAGGAGGCTACAGATACGCAGTATTTT; D: .; V: TRBV12-3/TRBV12-4; J: TRBJ2-3; size: .
CDR3: CASNQDRGNTGELFF; DNA: TGTGCCAGCAATCAAGACAGGGGGAACACCGGGGAGCTGTTTTTT; D: TRBD1; V: TRBV2; J: TRBJ2-2; size: .
CDR3: CASSSLQGNTEAFF; DNA: TGTGCCAGCAGTTCACTACAGGGGAACACTGAAGCTTTCTTT; D: .; V: TRBV12-3/TRBV12-4; J: TRBJ1-1; size: many
CDR3: CASSEGQGRYGYTF; DNA: TGTGCCAGCAGCGAAGGACAGGGAAGATATGGCTACACCTTC; D: TRBD1; V: TRBV9; J: TRBJ1-2; size: few
CDR3: CASSQVRAGGRNEQFF; DNA: TGCGCCAGCAGCCAAGTCCGGGCGGGGGGGCGTAATGAGCAGTTCTTC; D: TRBD2; V: TRBV4-3; J: TRBJ2-1; size: few
CDR3: CASSFEYENTEAFF; DNA: TGTGCCAGCAGTTTTGAATACGAGAACACTGAAGCTTTCTTT; D: .; V: TRBV28; J: TRBJ1-1; size: many